These 3 T cell receptor beta chains were sequenced from one sample in a study of T cells in Graves' hyperthyroidism and ophthalmopathy. Amplification yielded TCR beta CDR3 regions, with RNA transcripts as the source. The HTBI primer set drove a first-round RT-PCR of the TCR CDR3. From the multiplex PCR reads, TCRdb called clonotypes with MiXCR, one entry per CDR3 protein. Among nearly 600,000 distinct CDR3 sequences listed, approximately 13% were seen once. Sequenced input: blood. The receptors derive from a woman in her thirties with Graves' hyperthyroidism that later progressed to Graves' ophthalmopathy.

The rearrangement joins TRBV29-1 to TRBJ2-5; D uncertain. Per germline, CDR1 SQVTM and CDR2 ANQGSEA. The V end lost 2 bases, the J end lost 1 base, and 8 bases lay between the germline ends. This CDR3 contains 13 residues. DNA of the CDR3: TGCAGCGTTGAAACAGTCCGCCAAGAGACCCAGTACTTC. It codes for CSVETVRQETQYF. Drawing the rest from reference TRBV29-1 and TRBJ2-5, the complete variable domain is SAVISQKPSRDICQRGTSLTIQCQVDSQVTMMFWYRQQPGQSLTLIATANQGSEATYESGFVIDKFPISRPNLTFSTLTVSNMSPEDSSIYLCSVETVRQETQYFGPGTRLLVL.

V gene TRBV29-1 combines with J gene TRBJ1-5; D ambiguous. CDR3 size: 13 residues. Germline values: CDR1 SQVTM, CDR2 ANQGSEA. V lost 2 bases, J lost 6 bases, and 11 bases lay in between. CDR3 in amino acids: CSVETVGGQPQHF. CDR3 bases: TGCAGCGTTGAAACGGTCGGAGGTCAGCCCCAGCATTTT. Full variable domain (rest looked up from reference TRBV29-1 and TRBJ1-5): SAVISQKPSRDICQRGTSLTIQCQVDSQVTMMFWYRQQPGQSLTLIATANQGSEATYESGFVIDKFPISRPNLTFSTLTVSNMSPEDSSIYLCSVETVGGQPQHFGDGTRLSIL.

Many counts were recorded for this clonotype. This rearrangement joins TRBV6-2 or TRBV6-3 to TRBJ1-5; no firm D call. Germline values: CDR1 MNHEY, CDR2 SVGEGT. The CDR3 sequence is 20 residues long. V lost 2 bases to trimming and J lost 2 bases, with 25 bases between them. In DNA form, the CDR3 reads TGTGCCAGCAGTTACCGTCGCGTTTCAGGAATCCTGGTCGGCAATCAGCCCCAGCATTTT. Its translation: CASSYRRVSGILVGNQPQHF.